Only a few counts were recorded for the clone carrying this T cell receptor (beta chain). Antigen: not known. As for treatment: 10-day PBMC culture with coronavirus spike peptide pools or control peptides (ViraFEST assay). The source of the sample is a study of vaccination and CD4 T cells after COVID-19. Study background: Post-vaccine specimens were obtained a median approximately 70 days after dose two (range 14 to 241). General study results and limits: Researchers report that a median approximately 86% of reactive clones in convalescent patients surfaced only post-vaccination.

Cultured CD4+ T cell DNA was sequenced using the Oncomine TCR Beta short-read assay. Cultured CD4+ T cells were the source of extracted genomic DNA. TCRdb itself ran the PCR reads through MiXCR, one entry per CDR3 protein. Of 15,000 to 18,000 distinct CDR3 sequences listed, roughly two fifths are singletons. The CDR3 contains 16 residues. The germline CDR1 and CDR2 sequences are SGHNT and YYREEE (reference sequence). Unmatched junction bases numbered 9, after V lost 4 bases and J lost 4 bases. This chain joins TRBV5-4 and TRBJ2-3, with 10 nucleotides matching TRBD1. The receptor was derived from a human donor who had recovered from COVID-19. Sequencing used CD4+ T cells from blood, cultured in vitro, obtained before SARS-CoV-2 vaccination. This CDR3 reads CASSLTGGEGADTQYF. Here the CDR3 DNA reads TGTGCCAGCAGCCTGACAGGGGGCGAGGGGGCAGATACGCAGTATTTT.